Presented here are 15 T cell receptor beta chains from one specimen sequenced in a study of T cells in Graves' hyperthyroidism and ophthalmopathy. TCR beta CDR3 regions were amplified from RNA. TCR CDR3 underwent first-round RT-PCR with the HTBI primer set. MiXCR, run by TCRdb on the multiplex PCR reads, gives a single entry per CDR3 protein. The data show approximately 620,000 distinct CDR3 sequences, approximately 15% seen once. Sequencing was done on a sample of blood. The origin of the receptors is a woman between 40 and 55 years old with Graves' ophthalmopathy.

This clonotype was picked up a small number of times. This chain links TRBV3-1 with TRBJ2-1, with 8 bases fitting TRBD2. Germline V gives CDR1 LGHDT, CDR2 YNNKEL (reference sequence). The V segment lost 1 base and the J segment 9 bases; nucleotides outside the gene matches: 11. The CDR3 runs to 16 residues. The DNA for the CDR3 is TGTGCCAGCAGCCAAGTTCGGGGGGGTCGCGACGGTGAGCAGTTCTTC. It encodes CASSQVRGGRDGEQFF.

V gene TRBV5-1 combines with J gene TRBJ2-1; TRBD2 matches 11 bases. Germline CDR1 SGHRS, CDR2 YFSETQ. The CDR3 length is 13 residues. The V gene end was trimmed by 4 bases and the J gene end by 9 bases; junction bases not matched to a gene: 3. This CDR3 reads CASSRGLAGEQFF. The CDR3 DNA sequence: TGCGCCAGCAGCCGCGGACTAGCGGGTGAGCAGTTCTTC.

This clonotype was counted at least ten times. The CDR3 is CASKDEGGSGYGYTF. DNA for the CDR3: TGTGCCAGCAAGGATGAAGGGGGCTCGGGCTATGGCTACACCTTC. The V and J genes are TRBV6-1 and TRBJ1-2, with 7 bases lining up with TRBD1. Germline V gives CDR1 MNHNS, CDR2 SASEGT. Trimming at V came to 7 bases and at J to 4 bases, leaving 12 bases not matched to a gene. The CDR3 sequence is 15 residues long.

This clonotype was seen only a few times. V gene TRBV7-3 combines with J gene TRBJ2-1; TRBD2 matches 13 bases. Germline V gene sequence: CDR1 SGHTA, CDR2 FQGTGA. Trimming at V came to 4 bases and at J to 7 bases, leaving 7 bases not matched to a gene. The CDR3 is 16 amino acids. The CDR3 nucleotides are TGTGCCAGCAGCTCACCGGGACTAGCGGGGATTAATGAGCAGTTCTTC. Translating it yields CASSSPGLAGINEQFF.

This clonotype has at least ten counts. This chain links TRBV6-1 with TRBJ1-1; D is unresolved. V lost 6 bases and J 4 bases, leaving 9 bases between the germline ends. Germline values: CDR1 MNHNS, CDR2 SASEGT. The CDR3 runs to 12 residues. CDR3 sequence reads: CASSPPVTEAFF. In DNA form, the CDR3 reads TGTGCCAGCAGCCCCCCAGTCACTGAAGCTTTCTTT.

The sample holds a few counts of this clonotype. The chain couples TRBV25-1 to TRBJ2-3, with 12 bases identical to TRBD2. V lost 8 bases and J lost 5; bases outside the gene matches: 5. The germline gives CDR1 MGHDK, CDR2 SYGVNS. CDR3 length: 14 amino acids. The CDR3 DNA is TGTGCCAGCTCGACTAGCGGGAGAGTAGATACGCAGTATTTT. It translates to CASSTSGRVDTQYF.

The chain has TRBV6-2 or TRBV6-3 and TRBJ1-4, with TRBD1 matching over 7 bases. CDR1 MNHEY and CDR2 SVGEGT come from the germline V gene. The CDR3 runs 13 residues. Trimming removed 8 bases from V and 7 bases from J; junction bases left unmatched: 7. The CDR3 DNA follows: TGTGCCAGCCGGGACAGAAGGACTGAAAAACTGTTTTTT. Encoded protein: CASRDRRTEKLFF.

Relative to its sample, this clonotype is medium-sized. The chain links TRBV6-1 to TRBJ1-2; D remains unclear. From germline, CDR1 is MNHNS and CDR2 SASEGT. Trimming pared 3 bases from V and 6 bases from J, leaving 14 bases between. The CDR3 consists of 14 residues. The CDR3 region is CASSELEGGNGYTF. The DNA for the CDR3 is TGTGCCAGCAGTGAGCTAGAGGGAGGAAATGGCTACACCTTC.

The V and J genes are TRBV12-3 or TRBV12-4 and TRBJ2-1; 9 bases agree with TRBD1. V shed 7 bases, J shed 6 bases, and the junction held 10 bases outside the gene matches. The CDR3 consists of 15 residues. The CDR3 sequence: CASNPGQGKSNEQFF. The CDR3 DNA reads TGTGCCAGCAACCCGGGACAGGGAAAGAGCAATGAGCAGTTCTTC.

This clonotype has at least ten counts. The rearrangement uses TRBV2 and TRBJ1-5; D not resolved. Germline V gene lookup returns CDR1 SNHLY and CDR2 FYNNEI. V dropped 0 bases and J dropped 7 bases, with 19 bases sitting between them. There are 17 residues in the CDR3. Here the CDR3 DNA reads TGTGCCAGCAGTGAAGCTCACCTTCTCGGGCTTTGGCAGCCCCAGCATTTT. Translation: CASSEAHLLGLWQPQHF.

This clonotype was counted only a few times. A read error is possible here, since a much larger clone lies one base away. The chain employs TRBV6-2 or TRBV6-3 and TRBJ2-1, with 10 bases aligning to TRBD2. This CDR3 comprises 13 residues. Germline V CDR1 and CDR2: MNHEY, SVGEGT. The CDR3 protein is CASGLADFNGQFF. The CDR3 DNA sequence: TGTGCCAGCGGACTAGCGGATTTCAATGGGCAGTTCTTC.

This clonotype occurred many times. The chain couples TRBV7-8 to TRBJ1-1; a weak D match, TRBD1 (5 bases). This CDR3 spans 14 amino acids. Germline loops: CDR1 SGHVS, CDR2 FQNEAQ. Trimming removed 5 bases from V and 4 bases from J, with 14 bases in between. As DNA, the CDR3 is TGTGCCAGCAGCCAATCGAGGGGCTTCACTGAAGCTTTCTTT. Its protein product is CASSQSRGFTEAFF. The full variable domain, rest sourced from reference TRBV7-8 and TRBJ1-1, is GAGVSQSPRYKVAKRGQDVALRCDPISGHVSLFWYQQALGQGPEFLTYFQNEAQLDKSGLPSDRFFAERPEGSVSTLKIQRTQQEDSAVYLCASSQSRGFTEAFFGQGTRLTVV.

This clonotype was observed many times. The chain couples TRBV6-1 to TRBJ2-3; D is perhaps TRBD1 (6 bases). CDR1 and CDR2 from the germline V gene are MNHNS and SASEGT. CDR3 length equals 14 residues. With 6 bases removed from V and 5 bases from J, the gap between germline ends came to 15 bases. DNA of the CDR3: TGTGCCAGCAGGGGGTGGGGGCATGAAGATACGCAGTATTTT. Amino acids: CASRGWGHEDTQYF.

This clonotype showed up just a few times. CDR3 sequence (DNA): TGTGCCAGCAGCTTGGGGAGGGTCGATTCACCCCTCCACTTT. Translated, it gives CASSLGRVDSPLHF. The gene calls are TRBV5-8 and TRBJ1-6; D call uncertain. The CDR3 sequence is 14 residues long. Trimming took 0 bases from V and 8 from J, leaving 9 bases between them. Per the germline V gene, CDR1 is SGHTS and CDR2 is YDEGEE.

The chain joins TRBV20-1 to TRBJ2-5; D is possibly TRBD2 (5 bases). V shed 4 bases and J shed 5 bases, with 14 bases lying between them. The CDR3 has 13 residues. Germline-derived CDR1 and CDR2 are DFQATT and SNEGSKA (reference sequence). CDR3 nucleotides: TGCAGTGCTAATAAAGCTAGCTCCGAGACCCAGTACTTC. Translated, it gives CSANKASSETQYF.